The 4 T cell receptor beta chains below all came from one sample that was sequenced in a study of OX40 agonist ivuxolimab in advanced cancers. Only in-frame clones appear in the TCRdb table, and some are missing; sequencing was by immunoSEQ multiplex PCR. The repertoire includes around 95,000 clones, around nine tenths of them detected once, and around 0.16% sits in the top ten. The sequences come from CD4+ or CD8+ T cells sorted from blood, collected in a trial of the OX40 agonist ivuxolimab. Source of these receptors: an adult with an advanced solid tumor such as melanoma, head and neck, liver or kidney cancer.

The CDR3 region has the DNA TGCGCCAGCAGCTTGGGGGTGGCGGGGGCCATCGGCGGGGAGCTGTTTTTT. It codes for CASSLGVAGAIGGELFF. V gene TRBV5-1 combines with J gene TRBJ2-2; TRBD2 is a possible D gene (7 bases). This CDR3 comprises 17 residues. Germline loops: CDR1 SGHRS, CDR2 YFSETQ. Trimming took off 0 bases at V and 7 bases at J, with 19 bases between the two ends. Full variable domain (rest looked up from reference TRBV5-1 and TRBJ2-2): KAGVTQTPRYLIKTRGQQVTLSCSPISGHRSVSWYQQTPGQGLQFLFEYFSETQRNKGNFPGRFSGRQFSNSRSEMNVSTLELGDSALYLCASSLGVAGAIGGELFFGEGSRLTVL.

The chain joins TRBV6-5 to TRBJ1-5; the match to TRBD1 covers 9 bases. The germline CDR1 and CDR2 sequences are MNHEY and SVGAGI. The CDR3 is made up of 15 amino acids. V gave up 0 bases and J gave up 7 bases; unmatched junction bases: 4. CDR3 protein: CASSYSQGANQPQHF. The CDR3 DNA reads TGTGCCAGCAGTTACTCACAGGGGGCAAACCAGCCCCAGCATTTT.

The chain couples TRBV5-1 to TRBJ2-7; 7 bases line up with TRBD2. The CDR3 is 15 amino acids. Trimming removed 2 bases from V and 1 base from J; junction bases left unmatched: 6. The germline V gene has CDR1 SGHRS and CDR2 YFSETQ. CDR3 sequence reads: CASSFGGSISYEQYF. In nucleotides, the CDR3 is TGCGCCAGCAGCTTCGGGGGGAGTATATCCTACGAGCAGTACTTC.

This chain connects TRBV6-1 to TRBJ2-3, with 7 bases identical to TRBD1. V gave up 5 bases and J gave up 2 bases; unmatched junction bases: 7. The CDR3 length is 15 residues. Germline loops: CDR1 MNHNS, CDR2 SASEGT. The CDR3 DNA reads TGTGCCAGCAGTAGACAGGGTGACAACACAGATACGCAGTATTTT. It codes for CASSRQGDNTDTQYF.